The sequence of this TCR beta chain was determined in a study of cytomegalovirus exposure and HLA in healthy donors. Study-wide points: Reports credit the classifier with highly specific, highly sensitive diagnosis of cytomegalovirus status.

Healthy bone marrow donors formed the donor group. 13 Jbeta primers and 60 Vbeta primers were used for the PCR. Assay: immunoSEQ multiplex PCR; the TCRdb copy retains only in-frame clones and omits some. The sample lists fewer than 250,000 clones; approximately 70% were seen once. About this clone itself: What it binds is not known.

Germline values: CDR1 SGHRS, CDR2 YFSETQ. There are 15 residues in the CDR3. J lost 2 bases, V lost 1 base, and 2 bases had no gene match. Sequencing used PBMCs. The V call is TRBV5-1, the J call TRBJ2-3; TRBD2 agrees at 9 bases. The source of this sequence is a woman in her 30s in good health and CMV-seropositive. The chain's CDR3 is CASSLTSGLTDTQYF. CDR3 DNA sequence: TGCGCCAGCAGCTTGACTAGCGGGCTCACAGATACGCAGTATTTT.